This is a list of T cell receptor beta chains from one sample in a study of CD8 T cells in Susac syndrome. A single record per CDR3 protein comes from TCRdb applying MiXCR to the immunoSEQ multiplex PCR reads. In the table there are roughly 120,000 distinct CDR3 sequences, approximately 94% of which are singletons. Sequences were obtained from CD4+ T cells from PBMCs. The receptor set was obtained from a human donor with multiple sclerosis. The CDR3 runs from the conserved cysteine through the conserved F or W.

cdr3_aa: CASSQGHNEKLFF; v_call: TRBV18
cdr3_aa: CASSPQGNQPQHF; v_call: TRBV12-3/TRBV12-4
cdr3_aa: CSVGQGRNQPQHF; v_call: TRBV29-1
cdr3_aa: CSATGQPPSYEQYF; v_call: TRBV20-1
cdr3_aa: CASSQVGGSAAEETQYF; v_call: TRBV3-1
cdr3_aa: CASSPGTGPLYGYTF; v_call: TRBV6-6
cdr3_aa: CSVAGSNTEAFF; v_call: TRBV29-1
cdr3_aa: CASSPHFGELFF; v_call: TRBV12-3/TRBV12-4
cdr3_aa: CGARAGDSGANVLTF; v_call: TRBV20-1
cdr3_aa: CASSQDGGAATNEKLFF; v_call: TRBV4-1
cdr3_aa: CASSIQRSWGETQYF; v_call: TRBV19
cdr3_aa: CASSLRTSGGAGSGANVLTF; v_call: TRBV7-8
cdr3_aa: CASSLGAAGTGREQYF; v_call: TRBV28
cdr3_aa: CASSQETYGYTF; v_call: TRBV14
cdr3_aa: CASSLGRPVYEQYF; v_call: TRBV18
cdr3_aa: CASSQDLEVSYNEQFF; v_call: TRBV18
cdr3_aa: CSVEGGPRNIQYF; v_call: TRBV29-1
cdr3_aa: CASSWTGDSPLHF; v_call: TRBV6-2/TRBV6-3
cdr3_aa: CSASSGQIYGYTF; v_call: TRBV20-1
cdr3_aa: CASSTGVLAGGQNEQYF; v_call: TRBV12-3/TRBV12-4
cdr3_aa: CASSYSTGPAGETQYF; v_call: TRBV6-5
cdr3_aa: CASRRGTGNTIYF; v_call: TRBV12-3/TRBV12-4
cdr3_aa: CASSPPQRYSYEQYF; v_call: TRBV18
cdr3_aa: CASSPPDRGLYEQYF; v_call: TRBV18
cdr3_aa: CAGGQGGAETQYF; v_call: TRBV7-9
cdr3_aa: CASMGQGATGELFF; v_call: TRBV9
cdr3_aa: CAISDSSWGTEAFF; v_call: TRBV10-3
cdr3_aa: CASRLAGGQETQYF; v_call: TRBV28
cdr3_aa: CAISAGAQETQYF; v_call: TRBV10-3
cdr3_aa: CASSFPTGANTIYF; v_call: TRBV12-3/TRBV12-4
cdr3_aa: CSASPTLDTQYF; v_call: TRBV20-1
cdr3_aa: CASSLNPGSSYEQYF; v_call: TRBV4-2
cdr3_aa: CASSLEWGEAFF; v_call: TRBV7-9
cdr3_aa: CASSKVYNEQFF; v_call: TRBV14
cdr3_aa: CASSPPGWTGELFF; v_call: TRBV6-5
cdr3_aa: CASSLEAYSNEQFF; v_call: TRBV7-9
cdr3_aa: CASSGEGSRGAFF; v_call: TRBV7-8
cdr3_aa: CASCSQGVLTEAFF; v_call: TRBV18
cdr3_aa: CASSFDDGNYGYTF; v_call: TRBV7-9
cdr3_aa: CASSQSWVSYEQYF; v_call: TRBV14